This T cell receptor beta chain was captured by sequencing in a study of blood T cell repertoires in COVID-19. Study at large: The United States, Italy and Spain supplied acute and convalescent COVID-19 samples. PBMCs, B-cell-depleted T cells, or T cells were the source of the cDNA or gDNA that made up the material.

In the original processing: Estimated nucleated cell counts came from reference gene primer amplification. Some clones are missing from TCRdb's copy, which holds only in-frame ones; the method was immunoSEQ multiplex PCR. For V, J and clone size, that table is used; D and trimming come from the DNA. The profile shows some 180,000 clones, 83% of them singletons. The CDR3 runs 15 residues. Trimming took 0 bases from V and 0 from J, leaving 8 bases between them. Per the germline V gene, CDR1 is KGHSH and CDR2 is LQKENI. The chain combines TRBV18 with TRBJ1-1, with TRBD1 as a possible D gene (6 bases). This receptor was identified in a woman at least 80 years old with acute or convalescent COVID-19. The source material was peripheral blood. CDR3 in DNA: TGTGCCAGCTCACCACCAACAGGGTTGAACACTGAAGCTTTCTTT. Translated: CASSPPTGLNTEAFF.